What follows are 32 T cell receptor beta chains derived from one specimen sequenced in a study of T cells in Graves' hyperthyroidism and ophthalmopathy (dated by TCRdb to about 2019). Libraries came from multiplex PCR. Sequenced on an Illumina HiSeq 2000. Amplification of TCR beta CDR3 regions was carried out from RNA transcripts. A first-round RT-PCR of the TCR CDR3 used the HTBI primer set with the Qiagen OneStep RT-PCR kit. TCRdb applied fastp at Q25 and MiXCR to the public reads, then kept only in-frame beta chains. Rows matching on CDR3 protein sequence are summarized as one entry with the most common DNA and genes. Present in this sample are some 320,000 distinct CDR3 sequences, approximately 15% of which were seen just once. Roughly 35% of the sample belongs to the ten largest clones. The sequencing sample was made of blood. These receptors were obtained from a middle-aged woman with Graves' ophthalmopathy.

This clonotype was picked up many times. The CDR3 DNA is TGCAGTGCCGGGACTAGCGGGGGGCGCACAGATACGCAGTATTTT. Amino acids: CSAGTSGGRTDTQYF. The genes are TRBV20-1 and TRBJ2-3; the match to TRBD2 covers 15 bases. After removal of 6 bases from V and 1 base from J, the junction contained 2 bases not matched to a gene. The CDR3 extends over 15 amino acids. Per the germline V gene, CDR1 is DFQATT and CDR2 is SNEGSKA (reference sequence).

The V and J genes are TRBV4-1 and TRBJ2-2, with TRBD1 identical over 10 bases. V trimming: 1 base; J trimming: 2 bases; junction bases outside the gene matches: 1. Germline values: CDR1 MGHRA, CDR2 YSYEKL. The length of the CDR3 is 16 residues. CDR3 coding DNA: TGCGCCAGCAGCCAAGGACAGGGGGCAAACACCGGGGAGCTGTTTTTT. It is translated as CASSQGQGANTGELFF.

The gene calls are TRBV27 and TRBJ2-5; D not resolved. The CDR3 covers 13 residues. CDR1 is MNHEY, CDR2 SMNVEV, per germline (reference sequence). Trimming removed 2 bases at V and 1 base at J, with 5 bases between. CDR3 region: CASSLMTQETQYF. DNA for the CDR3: TGTGCCAGCAGTTTAATGACCCAAGAGACCCAGTACTTC.

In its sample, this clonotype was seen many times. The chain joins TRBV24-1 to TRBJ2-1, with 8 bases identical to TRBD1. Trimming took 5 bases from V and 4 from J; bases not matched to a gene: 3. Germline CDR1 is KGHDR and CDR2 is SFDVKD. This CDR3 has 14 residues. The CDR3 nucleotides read TGTGCCACCAGTGGTTACAGGGGGTACAATGAGCAGTTCTTC. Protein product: CATSGYRGYNEQFF.

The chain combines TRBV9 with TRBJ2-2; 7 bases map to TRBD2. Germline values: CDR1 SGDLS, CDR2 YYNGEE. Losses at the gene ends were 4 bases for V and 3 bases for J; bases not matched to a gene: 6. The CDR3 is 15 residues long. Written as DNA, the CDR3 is TGTGCCAGCAGCCTCAGGGACTACTACACCGGGGAGCTGTTTTTT. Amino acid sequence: CASSLRDYYTGELFF.

The CDR3 protein is CASKEGGISNQPQHF. The CDR3 bases are TGTGCCAGTAAGGAGGGCGGTATCAGCAATCAGCCCCAGCATTTT. V gene TRBV19 combines with J gene TRBJ1-5; D gene unclear. Germline V CDR1 and CDR2: LNHDA, SQIVND (reference sequence). The CDR3 has 15 residues. V was shortened by 7 bases and J by 1 base, with 14 bases between the two germline ends.

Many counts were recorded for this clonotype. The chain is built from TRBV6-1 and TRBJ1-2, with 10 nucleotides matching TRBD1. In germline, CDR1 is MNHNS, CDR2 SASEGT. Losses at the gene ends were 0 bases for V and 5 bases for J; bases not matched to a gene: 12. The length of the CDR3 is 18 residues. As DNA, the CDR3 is TGTGCCAGCAGTGAAGCGTTTGGGGACAGGGGAGTTCCTTATGGCTACACCTTC. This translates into CASSEAFGDRGVPYGYTF.

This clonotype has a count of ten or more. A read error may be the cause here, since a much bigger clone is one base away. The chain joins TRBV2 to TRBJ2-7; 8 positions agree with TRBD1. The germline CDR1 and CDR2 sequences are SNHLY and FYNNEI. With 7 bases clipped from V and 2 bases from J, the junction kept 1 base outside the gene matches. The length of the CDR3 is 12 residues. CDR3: CASTQGAYEQYF. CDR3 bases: TGTGCCAGCACACAGGGGGCCTACGAGCAGTACTTC.

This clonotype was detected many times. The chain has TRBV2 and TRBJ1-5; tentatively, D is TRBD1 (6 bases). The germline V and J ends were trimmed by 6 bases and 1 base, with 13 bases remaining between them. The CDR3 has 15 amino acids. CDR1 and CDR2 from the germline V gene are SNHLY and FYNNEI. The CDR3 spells CASRRDISSNQPQHF. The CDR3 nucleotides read TGTGCCAGCAGAAGGGACATATCCAGCAATCAGCCCCAGCATTTT.

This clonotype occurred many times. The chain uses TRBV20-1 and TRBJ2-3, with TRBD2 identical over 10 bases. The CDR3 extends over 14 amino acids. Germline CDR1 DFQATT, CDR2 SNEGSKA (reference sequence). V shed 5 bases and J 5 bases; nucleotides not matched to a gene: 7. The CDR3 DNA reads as TGCAGTGCTGTCCCGGGACTAGCGATAGATACGCAGTATTTT. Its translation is CSAVPGLAIDTQYF.

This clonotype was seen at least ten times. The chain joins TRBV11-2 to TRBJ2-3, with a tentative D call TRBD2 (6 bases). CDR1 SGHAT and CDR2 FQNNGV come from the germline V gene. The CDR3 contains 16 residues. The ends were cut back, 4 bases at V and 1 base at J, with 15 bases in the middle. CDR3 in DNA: TGTGCCAGCAGCTCCCAGACTAGTCGGGGCACAGATACGCAGTATTTT. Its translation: CASSSQTSRGTDTQYF. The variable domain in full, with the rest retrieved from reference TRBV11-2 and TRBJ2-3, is EAGVAQSPRYKIIEKRQSVAFWCNPISGHATLYWYQQILGQGPKLLIQFQNNGVVDDSQLPKDRFSAERLKGVDSTLKIQPAKLEDSAVYLCASSSQTSRGTDTQYFGPGTRLTVL.

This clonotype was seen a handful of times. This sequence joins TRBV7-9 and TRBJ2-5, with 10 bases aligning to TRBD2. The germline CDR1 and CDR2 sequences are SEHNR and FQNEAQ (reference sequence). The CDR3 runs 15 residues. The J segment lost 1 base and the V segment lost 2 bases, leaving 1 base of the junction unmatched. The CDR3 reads CASSLKRGGQETQYF. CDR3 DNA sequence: TGTGCCAGCAGCTTAAAGCGGGGGGGCCAAGAGACCCAGTACTTC.

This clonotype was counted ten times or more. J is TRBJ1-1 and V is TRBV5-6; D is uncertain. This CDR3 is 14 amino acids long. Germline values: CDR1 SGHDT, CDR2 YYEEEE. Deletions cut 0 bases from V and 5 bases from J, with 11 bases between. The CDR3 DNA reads TGTGCCAGCAGCTTGGGGTTAGTGAGAACTGAAGCTTTCTTT. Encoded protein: CASSLGLVRTEAFF.

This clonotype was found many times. CDR3 bases: TGTGCCAGCAGCTTAGAAAGAGATACGCAGTATTTT. Amino acid sequence: CASSLERDTQYF. The V gene is TRBV11-2, the J gene TRBJ2-3, with no clear D. Germline V gene lookup returns CDR1 SGHAT and CDR2 FQNNGV. Trimming pared 0 bases from V and 5 bases from J, leaving 3 bases between. CDR3 length equals 12 residues.

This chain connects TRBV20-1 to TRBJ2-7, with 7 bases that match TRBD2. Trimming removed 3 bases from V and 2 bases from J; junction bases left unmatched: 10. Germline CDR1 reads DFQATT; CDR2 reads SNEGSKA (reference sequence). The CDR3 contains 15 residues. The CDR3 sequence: CSASSVGTNTYEQYF. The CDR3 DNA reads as TGCAGTGCTAGTAGCGTTGGGACTAATACCTACGAGCAGTACTTC.

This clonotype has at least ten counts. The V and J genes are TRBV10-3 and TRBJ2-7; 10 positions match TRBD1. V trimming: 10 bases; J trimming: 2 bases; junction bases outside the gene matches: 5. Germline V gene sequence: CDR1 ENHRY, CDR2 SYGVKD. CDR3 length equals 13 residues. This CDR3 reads CATGTGETYEQYF. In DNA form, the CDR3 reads TGTGCCACCGGGACAGGGGAAACCTACGAGCAGTACTTC.

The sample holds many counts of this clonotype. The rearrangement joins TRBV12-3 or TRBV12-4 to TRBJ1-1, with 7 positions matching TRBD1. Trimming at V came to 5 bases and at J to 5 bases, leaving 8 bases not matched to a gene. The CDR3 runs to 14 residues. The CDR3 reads CASSPTRGQTEAFF. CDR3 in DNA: TGTGCCAGCAGTCCGACTAGGGGGCAGACTGAAGCTTTCTTT.

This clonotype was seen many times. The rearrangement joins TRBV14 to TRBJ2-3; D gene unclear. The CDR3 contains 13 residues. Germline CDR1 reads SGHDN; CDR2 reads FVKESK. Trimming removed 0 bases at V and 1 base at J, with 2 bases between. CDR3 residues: CASSQERTDTQYF. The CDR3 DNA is TGTGCCAGCAGCCAAGAGCGCACAGATACGCAGTATTTT.

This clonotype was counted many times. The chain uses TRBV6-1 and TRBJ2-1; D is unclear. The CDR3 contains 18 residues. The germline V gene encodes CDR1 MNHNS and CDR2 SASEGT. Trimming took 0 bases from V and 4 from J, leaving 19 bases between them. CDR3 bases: TGTGCCAGCAGTGAAGCGCCCACTCGGGCGGTGAAATACAATGAGCAGTTCTTC. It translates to CASSEAPTRAVKYNEQFF.

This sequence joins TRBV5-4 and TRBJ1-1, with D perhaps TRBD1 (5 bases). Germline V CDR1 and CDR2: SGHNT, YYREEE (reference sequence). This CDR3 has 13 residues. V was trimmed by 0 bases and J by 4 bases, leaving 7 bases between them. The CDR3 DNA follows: TGTGCCAGCAGCTTGGTTCAGGGCACTGAAGCTTTCTTT. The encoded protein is CASSLVQGTEAFF. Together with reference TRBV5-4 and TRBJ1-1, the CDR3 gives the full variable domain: ETGVTQSPTHLIKTRGQQVTLRCSSQSGHNTVSWYQQALGQGPQFIFQYYREEENGRGNFPPRFSGLQFPNYSSELNVNALELDDSALYLCASSLVQGTEAFFGQGTRLTVV.

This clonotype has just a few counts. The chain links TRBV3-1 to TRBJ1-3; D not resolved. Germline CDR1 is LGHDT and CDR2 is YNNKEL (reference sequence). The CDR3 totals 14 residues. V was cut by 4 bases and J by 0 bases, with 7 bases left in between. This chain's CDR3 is CASSPIVSGNTIYF. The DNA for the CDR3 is TGTGCCAGCAGCCCAATCGTCTCTGGAAACACCATATATTTT.

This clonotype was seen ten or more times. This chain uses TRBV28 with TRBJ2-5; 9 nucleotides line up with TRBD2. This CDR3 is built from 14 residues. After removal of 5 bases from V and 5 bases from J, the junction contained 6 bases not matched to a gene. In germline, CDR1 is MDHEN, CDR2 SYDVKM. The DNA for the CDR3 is TGTGCCAGCAGTCCACACACTAGCGGGGAGACCCAGTACTTC. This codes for CASSPHTSGETQYF.

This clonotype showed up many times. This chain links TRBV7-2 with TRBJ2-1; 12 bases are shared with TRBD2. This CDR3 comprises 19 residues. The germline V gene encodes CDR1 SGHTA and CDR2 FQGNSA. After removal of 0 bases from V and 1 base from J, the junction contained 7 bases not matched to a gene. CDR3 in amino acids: CASSLAGLAGGRSYNEQFF. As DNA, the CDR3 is TGTGCCAGCAGCTTAGCCGGGCTAGCGGGGGGGCGTTCCTACAATGAGCAGTTCTTC.

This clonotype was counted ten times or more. The CDR3 sequence: CASRQGERNTEAFF. CDR3 nucleotide sequence: TGTGCCAGCAGGCAGGGGGAAAGGAACACTGAAGCTTTCTTT. The chain is built from TRBV27 and TRBJ1-1; 7 bases align to TRBD1. There are 14 residues in the CDR3. The V gene end was trimmed by 6 bases and the J gene end by 1 base; junction bases not matched to a gene: 5. CDR1 and CDR2 (germline): MNHEY, SMNVEV (reference sequence).

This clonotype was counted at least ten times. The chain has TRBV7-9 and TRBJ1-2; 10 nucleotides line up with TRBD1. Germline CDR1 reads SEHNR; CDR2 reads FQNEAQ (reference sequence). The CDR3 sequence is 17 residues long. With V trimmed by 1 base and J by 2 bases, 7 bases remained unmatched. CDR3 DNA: TGTGCCAGCAGCTTAGGACAGGGGGCCCGGGAGAACTATGGCTACACCTTC. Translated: CASSLGQGARENYGYTF. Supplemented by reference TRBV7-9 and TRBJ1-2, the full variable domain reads DTGVSQNPRHKITKRGQNVTFRCDPISEHNRLYWYRQTLGQGPEFLTYFQNEAQLEKSRLLSDRFSAERPKGSFSTLEIQRTEQGDSAMYLCASSLGQGARENYGYTFGSGTRLTVV.

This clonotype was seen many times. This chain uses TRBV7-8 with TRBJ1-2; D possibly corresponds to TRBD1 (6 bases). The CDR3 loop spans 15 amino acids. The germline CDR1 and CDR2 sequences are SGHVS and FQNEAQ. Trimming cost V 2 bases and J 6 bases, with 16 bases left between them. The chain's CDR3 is CASSLRGGVIHGYTF. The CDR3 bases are TGTGCCAGCAGCTTAAGAGGGGGGGTAATCCATGGCTACACCTTC.

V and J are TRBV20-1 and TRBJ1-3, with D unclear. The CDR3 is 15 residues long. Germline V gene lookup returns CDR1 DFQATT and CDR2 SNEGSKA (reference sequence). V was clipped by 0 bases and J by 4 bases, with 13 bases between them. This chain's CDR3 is CSARDLWQEGNTIYF. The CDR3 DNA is TGCAGTGCTAGAGATTTATGGCAGGAGGGAAACACCATATATTTT.

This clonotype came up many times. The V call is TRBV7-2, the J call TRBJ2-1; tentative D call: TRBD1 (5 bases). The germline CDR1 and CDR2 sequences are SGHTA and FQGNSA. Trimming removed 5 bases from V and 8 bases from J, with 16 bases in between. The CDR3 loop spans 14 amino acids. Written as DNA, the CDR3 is TGTGCCAGCAGCCCGGCAGGCAGGGCGGATGAGCAGTTCTTC. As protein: CASSPAGRADEQFF.

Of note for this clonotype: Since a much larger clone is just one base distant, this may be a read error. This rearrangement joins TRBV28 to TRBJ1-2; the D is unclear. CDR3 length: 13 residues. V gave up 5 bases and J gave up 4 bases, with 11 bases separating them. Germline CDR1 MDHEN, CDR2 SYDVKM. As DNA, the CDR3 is TGTGCCAGCAGTATATCATCCAGCTATGGCTACACCTTC. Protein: CASSISSSYGYTF.

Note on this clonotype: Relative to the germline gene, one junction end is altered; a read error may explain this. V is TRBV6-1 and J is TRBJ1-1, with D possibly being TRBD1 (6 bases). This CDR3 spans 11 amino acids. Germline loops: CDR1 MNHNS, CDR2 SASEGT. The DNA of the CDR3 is TGTGCCAGCAGTGAATCCGGGACACGTATCTTT. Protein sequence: CASSESGTRIF.

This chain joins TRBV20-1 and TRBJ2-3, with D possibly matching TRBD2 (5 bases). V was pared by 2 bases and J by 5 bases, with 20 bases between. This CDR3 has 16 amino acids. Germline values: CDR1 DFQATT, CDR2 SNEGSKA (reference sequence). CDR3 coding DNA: TGCAGTGCTAGATTACCTCCGGGATCATGGCGAGATACGCAGTATTTT. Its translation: CSARLPPGSWRDTQYF.

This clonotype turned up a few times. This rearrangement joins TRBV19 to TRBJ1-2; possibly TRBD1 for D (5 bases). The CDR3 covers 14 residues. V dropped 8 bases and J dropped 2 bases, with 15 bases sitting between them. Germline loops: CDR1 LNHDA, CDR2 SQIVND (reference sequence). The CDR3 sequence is CASWYVGANYGYTF. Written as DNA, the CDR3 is TGTGCCAGTTGGTACGTCGGGGCGAACTATGGCTACACCTTC. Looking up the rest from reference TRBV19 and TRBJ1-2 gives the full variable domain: DGGITQSPKYLFRKEGQNVTLSCEQNLNHDAMYWYRQDPGQGLRLIYYSQIVNDFQKGDIAEGYSVSREKKESFPLTVTSAQKNPTAFYLCASWYVGANYGYTFGSGTRLTVV.